The source of this T cell receptor (beta chain) is a study of T cells expressing NK-cell markers. General study results and limits: Topping the CD3+CD56-NKG2C+ fraction as well were these clonotypes, in a handful of donors.

The CDR3 sequence is 15 residues long. Germline V CDR1 and CDR2: LGHNA, YSLEER. Libraries used 5'RACE template switching adding universal primer site and UMIs. TCRdb reprocessed the 5' RACE reads; each CDR3 protein has one entry and no DNA is given. In total, the table holds 400,000 to 450,000 distinct CDR3 sequences. A word on this clonotype: Its antigen is unknown.

The clonotype was recovered from a woman between 18 and 75 years old in good health. Sequenced: blood T cells: a sorted CD56 or NKG2C T cell subset, CD4+ or CD8+ T cells, or bulk PBMC T cells (not recorded which). The gene calls are TRBV4-3 and TRBJ1-1; without DNA, the TCRdb call of TRBD1 cannot be checked. Here the CDR3 reads CASSQEEGGNTEAFF.